What follows are 3 T cell receptor beta chains derived from one specimen sequenced in a study of blood T cell repertoires in COVID-19. Some clones are missing from TCRdb's copy, which holds only in-frame ones; the method was immunoSEQ multiplex PCR. Of 120,000 to 150,000 clones in the sample, about four fifths were seen once. Input material: peripheral blood. These receptors all stem from a human donor with acute or convalescent COVID-19. The donor label of this sample is uncertain.

V is TRBV18 and J is TRBJ1-1; 8 bases are shared with TRBD1. From germline, CDR1 is KGHSH and CDR2 LQKENI. With V trimmed by 2 bases and J by 6 bases, 2 bases remained unmatched. The CDR3 runs 13 residues. CDR3: CASSPKQGAEAFF. In nucleotides, the CDR3 is TGTGCCAGCTCACCAAAACAGGGGGCTGAAGCTTTCTTT.

The genes are TRBV2 and TRBJ1-2; D is perhaps TRBD1 (6 bases). This CDR3 is built from 14 residues. V was clipped by 6 bases and J by 2 bases, with 13 bases between them. Germline V gives CDR1 SNHLY, CDR2 FYNNEI. CDR3 coding DNA: TGTGCCAGCAGGGAGCAGGGGCTAAACTATGGCTACACCTTC. Amino acid sequence: CASREQGLNYGYTF.

This clone showed up just once. The chain has TRBV7-9 and TRBJ1-2, with 9 bases fitting TRBD1. V was clipped by 4 bases and J by 4 bases; unmatched bases: 1. Germline V gene data show CDR1 as SEHNR and CDR2 as FQNEAQ (reference sequence). This CDR3 region has 13 residues. In nucleotides, the CDR3 is TGTGCCAGCAGCTCGACAGGGGGCTATGGCTACACCTTC. It yields the protein CASSSTGGYGYTF.